This TCR beta chain was recovered during a study of PD-1 blockade in classical Hodgkin lymphoma. At the level of the study: Every 2 weeks, patients had 3 mg/kg nivolumab intravenously.

Comment on this clone: What it binds is unknown.

Relapses following autologous stem cell transplantation were seen in all patients, with brentuximab vedotin exposure varying. Repertoires were generated with immunoSEQ multiplex PCR, while TCRdb's copy carries only in-frame clones and drops some. The data contain 20,000 to 30,000 clones, 80% to 85% of them seen just once; the ten biggest clones take up about 19%. Germline V lookup: CDR1 LNHDA, CDR2 SQIVND (reference sequence). The CDR3 is 13 residues long. V lost 1 base and J lost 4, with 5 bases in between. Study-level results: The study found that TCR diversity rose significantly by C4D1 in CD4+ but not CD8+ cells. The drivers behind the repertoire differences, possibly disease activity or prior therapy, remain undefined. A reduction in baseline TCR diversity was reportedly seen in newly diagnosed patients relative to healthy donors.

This specimen consisted of peripheral blood mononuclear cells (PBMCs), obtained before the second cycle of nivolumab. The receptor comes from a human donor with classical Hodgkin lymphoma. This chain joins TRBV19 and TRBJ1-3; D is uncertain. This chain's CDR3 is CASSIGNGNTIYF. CDR3 DNA sequence: TGTGCCAGTAGTATAGGAAACGGAAACACCATATATTTT.